The 2 T cell receptor beta chains below come from one sample, sequenced in a study of T cell responses to AZD1222 COVID-19 vaccine. TCRdb keeps only in-frame clones here, not all; method: immunoSEQ multiplex PCR. The table includes 150,000 to 200,000 clones, 80% to 90% detected once. Sample: peripheral blood, taken on day 0 of AZD1222 vaccination. The origin of the receptors is an adult in good health.

V is TRBV1 and J is TRBJ1-6. TRBV1 is a recognized pseudogene. This CDR3 contains 14 residues. CDR3 loop: CTSSQVRNNSPLHF. The DNA for the CDR3 is TGCACCAGCAGCCAAGTGAGGAATAATTCACCCCTCCACTTT.

The chain is built from TRBV6-6 and TRBJ2-7; no clear D. Trimming took off 5 bases at V and 2 bases at J, with 10 bases between the two ends. Germline CDR1 is MNHNY and CDR2 is SVGAGI (reference sequence). The CDR3 length is 13 residues. The CDR3 spells CASSVRSTYEQYF. CDR3 nucleotides: TGTGCCAGCAGTGTCCGGTCTACCTACGAGCAGTACTTC.